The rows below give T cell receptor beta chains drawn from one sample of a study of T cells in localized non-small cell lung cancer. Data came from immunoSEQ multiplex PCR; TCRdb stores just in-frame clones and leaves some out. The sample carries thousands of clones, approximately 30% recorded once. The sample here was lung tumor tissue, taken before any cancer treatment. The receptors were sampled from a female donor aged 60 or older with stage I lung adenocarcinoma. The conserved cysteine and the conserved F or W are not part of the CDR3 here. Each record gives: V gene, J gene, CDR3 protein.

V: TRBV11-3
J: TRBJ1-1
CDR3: ASSLGDRDTEAF

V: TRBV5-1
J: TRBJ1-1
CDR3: ASSSRQGARTEAF

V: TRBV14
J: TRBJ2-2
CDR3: ASSPGLAGELF

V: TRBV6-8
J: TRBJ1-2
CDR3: ASRAGAEYGYT

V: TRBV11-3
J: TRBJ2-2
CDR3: ASSLEAGTGELF

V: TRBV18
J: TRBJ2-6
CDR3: ASSPGQADVLT

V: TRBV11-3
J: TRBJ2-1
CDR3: ASSDTGTSGGEQF

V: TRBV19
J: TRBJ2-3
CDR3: ASSIQGRRTDTQY

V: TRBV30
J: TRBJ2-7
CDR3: AWEPGQGSPYEQY

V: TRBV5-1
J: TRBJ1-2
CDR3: ASSLREANYGYT

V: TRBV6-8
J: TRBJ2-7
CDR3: ASIYKGTESYEQY

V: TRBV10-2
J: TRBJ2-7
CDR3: ASSRDRSEQY

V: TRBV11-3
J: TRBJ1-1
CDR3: ASRRGPMNTEAF

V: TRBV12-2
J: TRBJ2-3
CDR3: ASRTQSPPTDTQY

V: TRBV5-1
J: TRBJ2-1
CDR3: ASSSPGRAYNEQF

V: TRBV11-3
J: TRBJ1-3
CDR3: ASSQAGVSGNTIY

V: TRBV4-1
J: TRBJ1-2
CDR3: ASSQEIRQGSGYGYT

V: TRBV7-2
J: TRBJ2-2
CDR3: ASWEGPGGELF

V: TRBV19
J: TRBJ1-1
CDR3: ASSTKGGYTEAF

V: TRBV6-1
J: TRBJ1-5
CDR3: ASSEGSAAKFQPQH

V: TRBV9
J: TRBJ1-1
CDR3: ASSGVGRNTEAF

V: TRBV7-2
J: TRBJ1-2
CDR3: ASSSGQGYGYT

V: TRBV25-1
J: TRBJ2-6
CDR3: ASSDRRANVLT

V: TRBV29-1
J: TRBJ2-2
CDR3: SVHTGTSMAGELF

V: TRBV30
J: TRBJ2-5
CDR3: AWETGQQETQY

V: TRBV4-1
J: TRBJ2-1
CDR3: ASSQVRLNNEQF

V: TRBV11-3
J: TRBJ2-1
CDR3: ASSFLAGYSNEQF

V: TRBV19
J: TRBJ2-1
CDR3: ASSIDRAGTYNEQF

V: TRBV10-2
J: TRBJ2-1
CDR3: ASTPAGAYNEQF

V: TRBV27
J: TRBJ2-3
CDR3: ASTRTGWTDTQY

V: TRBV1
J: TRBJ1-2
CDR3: ASSQPLPGQPYGYT

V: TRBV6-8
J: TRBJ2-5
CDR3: ASSYVAIGNLGWETQY

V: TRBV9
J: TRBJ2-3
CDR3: ASSIGLAGVSTQY

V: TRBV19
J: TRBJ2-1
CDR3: ASSTDLALLNEQF

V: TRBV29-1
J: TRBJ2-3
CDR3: SAIPGQGPDTQY